Sequencing of this TCR beta chain was carried out in a study of OX40 agonist ivuxolimab in advanced cancers. Study overall: Across the patients, intravenous ivuxolimab was delivered every 2 weeks at 0.01 to 10 mg/kg.

Per germline, CDR1 WSHSY and CDR2 SAAADI. The germline V and J ends were trimmed by 0 bases and 6 bases, with 12 bases remaining between them. The CDR3 has 14 amino acids. Assay used: immunoSEQ multiplex PCR; TCRdb lists only in-frame clones, some missing. Of roughly 26,000 clones listed, about nine tenths are singletons. The rearrangement joins TRBV10-2 to TRBJ2-7; D may be TRBD1 (6 bases). The sequence was collected from an adult with an advanced solid tumor such as melanoma, head and neck, liver or kidney cancer. The sample here was CD4+ or CD8+ T cells sorted from blood, taken in a trial of the OX40 agonist ivuxolimab. In nucleotides, the CDR3 is TGCGCCAGCAGTGAGTCCCTCGGACAGCCCGAGCAGTACTTC. This sequence encodes CASSESLGQPEQYF.